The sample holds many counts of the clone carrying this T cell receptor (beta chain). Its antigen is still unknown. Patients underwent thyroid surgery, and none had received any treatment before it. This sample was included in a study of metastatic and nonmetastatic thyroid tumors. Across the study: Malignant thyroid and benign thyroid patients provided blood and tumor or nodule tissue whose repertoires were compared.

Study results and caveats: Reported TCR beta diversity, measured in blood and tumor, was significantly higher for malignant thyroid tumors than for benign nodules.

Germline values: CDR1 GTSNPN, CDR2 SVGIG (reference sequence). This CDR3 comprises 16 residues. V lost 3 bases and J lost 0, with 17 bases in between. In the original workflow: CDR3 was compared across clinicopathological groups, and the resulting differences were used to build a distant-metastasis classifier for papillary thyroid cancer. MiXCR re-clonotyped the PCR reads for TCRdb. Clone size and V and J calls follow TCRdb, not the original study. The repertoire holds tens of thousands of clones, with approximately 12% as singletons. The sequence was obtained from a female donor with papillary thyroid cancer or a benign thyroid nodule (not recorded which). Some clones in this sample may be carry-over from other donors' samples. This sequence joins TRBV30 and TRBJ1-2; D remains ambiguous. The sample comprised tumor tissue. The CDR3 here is CAWRGILGKTNYGYTF. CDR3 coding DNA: TGTGCCTGGAGAGGAATTCTGGGGAAGACTAACTATGGCTACACCTTC.